This T cell receptor beta chain was recorded in a study of regulatory T cells in long-lasting Graves disease. The time point is: persistent/refractory GD, antithyroid drugs over 5 years with positive TRAb. Preparation of the TCR library used RNA extracted from PBMCs. Germline V lookup: CDR1 DFQATT, CDR2 SNEGSKA (reference sequence). This CDR3 region has 14 residues. With 2 bases removed from V and 4 bases from J, the gap between germline ends came to 15 bases. Investigators prepared the TCR beta libraries by applying iRepertoire HTBI primers and Arm-PCR of CDR3 regions. One entry per CDR3 protein results from TCRdb running MiXCR on the multiplex PCR reads. The sample lists hundreds of thousands of distinct CDR3 sequences, about 20% seen once, with 20% in the top ten.

This sequence originates from a female donor with Graves disease. Sequencing was performed on peripheral blood mononuclear cells (PBMCs), taken when the disease was refractory, from a patient treated with antithyroid drugs. The V gene is TRBV20-1, the J gene TRBJ2-7; D possibly corresponds to TRBD2 (6 bases). The CDR3 sequence is CSARSPSEGYEQYF. The CDR3 nucleotides are TGCAGTGCTAGAAGCCCTAGCGAGGGTTACGAGCAGTACTTC.